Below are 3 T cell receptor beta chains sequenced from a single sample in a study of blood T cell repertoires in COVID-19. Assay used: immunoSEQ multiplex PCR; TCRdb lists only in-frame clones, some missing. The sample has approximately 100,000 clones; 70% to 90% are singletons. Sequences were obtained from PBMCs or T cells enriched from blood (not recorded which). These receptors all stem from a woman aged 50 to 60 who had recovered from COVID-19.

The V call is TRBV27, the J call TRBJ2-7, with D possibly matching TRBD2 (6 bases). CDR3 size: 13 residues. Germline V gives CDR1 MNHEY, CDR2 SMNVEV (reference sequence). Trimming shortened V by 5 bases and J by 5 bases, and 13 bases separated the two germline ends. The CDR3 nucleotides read TGTGCCAGCAGTCTACGGACTAATGACGAGCAGTACTTC. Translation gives CASSLRTNDEQYF.

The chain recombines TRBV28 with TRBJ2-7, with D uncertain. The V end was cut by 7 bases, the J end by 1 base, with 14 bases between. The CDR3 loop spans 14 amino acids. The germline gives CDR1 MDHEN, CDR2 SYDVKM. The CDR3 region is CASTPPGTSYEQYF. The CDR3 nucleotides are TGTGCCAGCACCCCCCCAGGAACTTCCTACGAGCAGTACTTC.

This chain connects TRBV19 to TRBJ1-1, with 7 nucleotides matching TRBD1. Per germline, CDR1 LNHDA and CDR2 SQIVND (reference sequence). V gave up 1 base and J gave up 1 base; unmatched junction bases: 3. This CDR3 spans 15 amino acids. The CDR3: CASSIGTGGNTEAFF. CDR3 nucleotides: TGTGCCAGTAGTATAGGGACAGGCGGGAACACTGAAGCTTTCTTT. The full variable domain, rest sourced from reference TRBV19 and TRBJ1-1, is DGGITQSPKYLFRKEGQNVTLSCEQNLNHDAMYWYRQDPGQGLRLIYYSQIVNDFQKGDIAEGYSVSREKKESFPLTVTSAQKNPTAFYLCASSIGTGGNTEAFFGQGTRLTVV.